The table lists the clone carrying this T cell receptor beta chain with many counts. Its antigen is currently unknown. Each CDR3 protein gets one entry after TCRdb re-called the RT-PCR reads with MiXCR. The data contain around 200,000 distinct CDR3 sequences, approximately 9.2% of them singletons. The entry originates in a study of response to subunit inactivated influenza vaccine. Points from the study as a whole: The authors offered the suggestion that each seasonal influenza vaccination recruits few new T cells.

The germline CDR1 and CDR2 sequences are MDHEN and SYDVKM. This CDR3 spans 17 amino acids. Trimming stripped 2 bases from V and 0 bases from J, with 15 bases between. The J gene is TRBJ2-3, the V gene TRBV28; weak D call: TRBD2 (5 bases). Sequences were derived from non-naive T cells sorted from PBMCs, sampled on the day of vaccination. This clonotype was sampled from a man aged 50-60 years who received an inactivated influenza vaccine. CDR3 in DNA: TGTGCCAGCAGTTTACCTTCGAGCGGACCAAGCACAGATACGCAGTATTTT. Encoded protein: CASSLPSSGPSTDTQYF.